The present entry profiles one TCR beta chain with its context. Its target is not known. This entry belongs to a study of CD8 T cells in ankylosing spondylitis. This CDR3 contains 14 residues. V lost 2 bases, J lost 6 bases, and 10 bases lay in between. CDR1 SGHVS and CDR2 FQNEAQ come from the germline V gene. Study-level findings and limits: A TCR beta motif made of fewer than ten highly homologous variants seemed typical of ankylosing spondylitis blood. Clones that were linked to disease were CD8+ and were relatively rare in peripheral blood.

By quantitative 5'-RACE with molecular barcodes, the TCR beta libraries were made. TCRdb redid the calling of the 5' RACE reads with MiXCR, one entry per CDR3 protein. The data contain around 300,000 distinct CDR3 sequences, more than 9% of them singletons. The specimen sequenced was blood, either unsorted or a sorted T cell fraction (not recorded which). The sequence was collected from a female donor with ankylosing spondylitis or in good health (not recorded which). The rearrangement uses TRBV7-8 and TRBJ1-4; no firm D call. The CDR3 spells CASSLLGSDEKLFF. Here the CDR3 DNA reads TGTGCCAGCAGCTTATTGGGATCTGATGAAAAACTGTTTTTT.